This T cell receptor beta chain was found in a study of blood T cell repertoires in COVID-19. Study information: There were acute and convalescent COVID-19 samples, and they came from the United States, Italy and Spain. Sample material is recorded as cDNA or gDNA derived from T cells, B-cell-depleted T cells, or PBMCs.

Produced via immunoSEQ multiplex PCR; TCRdb's table is partial and in-frame only. Here the sample spans 80,000 to 95,000 clones, more than 65% being singletons. Germline V gene sequence: CDR1 MNHEY, CDR2 SVGEGT. The CDR3 has 13 residues. Trimming left V 0 bases short and J 5 bases short, with 5 bases between. This receptor was identified in a man at least 80 years old with active or convalescent COVID-19. The sequencing input was peripheral blood. The chain employs TRBV6-2 or TRBV6-3 and TRBJ2-1; D unresolved. The chain's CDR3 is CASSYSRDNEQFF. CDR3 nucleotide sequence: TGTGCCAGCAGTTACTCCCGGGACAATGAGCAGTTCTTC.